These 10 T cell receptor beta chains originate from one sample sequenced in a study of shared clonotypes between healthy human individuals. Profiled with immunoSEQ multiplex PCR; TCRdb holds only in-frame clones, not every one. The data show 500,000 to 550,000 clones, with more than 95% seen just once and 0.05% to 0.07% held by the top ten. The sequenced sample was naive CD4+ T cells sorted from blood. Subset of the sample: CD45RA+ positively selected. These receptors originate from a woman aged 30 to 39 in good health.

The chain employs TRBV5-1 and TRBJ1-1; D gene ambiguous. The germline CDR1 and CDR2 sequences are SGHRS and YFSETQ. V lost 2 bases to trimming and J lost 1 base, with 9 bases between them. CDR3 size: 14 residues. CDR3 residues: CASSLDGENTEAFF. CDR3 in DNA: TGCGCCAGCAGCTTAGACGGGGAGAACACTGAAGCTTTCTTT.

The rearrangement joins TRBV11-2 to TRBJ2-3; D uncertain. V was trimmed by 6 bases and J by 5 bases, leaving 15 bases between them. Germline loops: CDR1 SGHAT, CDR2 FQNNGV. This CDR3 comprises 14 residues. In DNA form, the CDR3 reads TGTGCCAGCAGGCTTGGGTTTGATGGAGATACGCAGTATTTT. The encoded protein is CASRLGFDGDTQYF. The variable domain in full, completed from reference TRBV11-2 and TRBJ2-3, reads EAGVAQSPRYKIIEKRQSVAFWCNPISGHATLYWYQQILGQGPKLLIQFQNNGVVDDSQLPKDRFSAERLKGVDSTLKIQPAKLEDSAVYLCASRLGFDGDTQYFGPGTRLTVL.

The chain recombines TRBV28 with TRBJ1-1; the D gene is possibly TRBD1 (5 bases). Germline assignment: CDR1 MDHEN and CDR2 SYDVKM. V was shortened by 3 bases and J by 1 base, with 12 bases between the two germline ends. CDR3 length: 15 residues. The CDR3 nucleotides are TGTGCCAGCAGTTTCACCGGGACTGAGAACACTGAAGCTTTCTTT. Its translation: CASSFTGTENTEAFF.

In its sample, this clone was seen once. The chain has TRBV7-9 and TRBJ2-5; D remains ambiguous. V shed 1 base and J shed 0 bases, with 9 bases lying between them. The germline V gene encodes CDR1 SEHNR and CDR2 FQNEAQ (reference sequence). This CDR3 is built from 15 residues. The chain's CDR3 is CASSLGQTYQETQYF. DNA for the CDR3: TGTGCCAGCAGCTTAGGGCAAACGTACCAAGAGACCCAGTACTTC.

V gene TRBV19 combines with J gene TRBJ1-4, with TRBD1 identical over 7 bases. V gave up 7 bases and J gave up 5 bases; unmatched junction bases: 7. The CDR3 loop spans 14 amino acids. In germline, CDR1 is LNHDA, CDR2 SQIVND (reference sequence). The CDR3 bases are TGTGCCAGTAAACCGGGACAGAAGAATGAAAAACTGTTTTTT. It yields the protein CASKPGQKNEKLFF.

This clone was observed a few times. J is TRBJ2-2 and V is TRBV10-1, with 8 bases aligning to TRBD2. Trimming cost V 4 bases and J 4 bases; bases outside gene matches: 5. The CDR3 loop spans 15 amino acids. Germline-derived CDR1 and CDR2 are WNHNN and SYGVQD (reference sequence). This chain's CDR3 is CASSAGGSPTGELFF. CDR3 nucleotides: TGCGCCAGCAGTGCGGGAGGGAGCCCCACCGGGGAGCTGTTTTTT.

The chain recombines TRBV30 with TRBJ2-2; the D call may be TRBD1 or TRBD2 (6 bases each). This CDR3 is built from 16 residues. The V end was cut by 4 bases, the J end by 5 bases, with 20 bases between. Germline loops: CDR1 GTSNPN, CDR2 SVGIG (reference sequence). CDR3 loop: CAWTALGGLDTGELFF. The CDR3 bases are TGTGCCTGGACCGCGCTGGGGGGCCTAGATACCGGGGAGCTGTTTTTT.

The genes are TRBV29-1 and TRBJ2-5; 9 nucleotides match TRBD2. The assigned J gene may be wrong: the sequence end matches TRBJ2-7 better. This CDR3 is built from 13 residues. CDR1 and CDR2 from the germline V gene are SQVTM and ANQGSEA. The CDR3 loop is CSVELAGDYEQYF. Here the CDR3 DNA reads TGCAGCGTTGAATTAGCGGGAGACTACGAGCAGTACTTC.

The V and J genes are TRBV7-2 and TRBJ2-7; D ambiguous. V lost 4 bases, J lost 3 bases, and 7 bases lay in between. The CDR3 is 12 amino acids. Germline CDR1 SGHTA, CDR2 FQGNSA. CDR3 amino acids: CASSSTFYEQYF. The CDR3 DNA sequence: TGTGCCAGCAGCTCTACGTTCTACGAGCAGTACTTC.

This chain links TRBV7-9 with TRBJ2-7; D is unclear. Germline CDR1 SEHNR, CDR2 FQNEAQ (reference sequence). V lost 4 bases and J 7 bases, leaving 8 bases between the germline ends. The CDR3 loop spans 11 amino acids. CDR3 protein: CASSSFGEQYF. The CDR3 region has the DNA TGTGCCAGCAGCTCCTTCGGGGAGCAGTACTTC.